This entry lists 23 T cell receptor beta chains sequenced from one sample in a study of early T cells in non-severe SARS-CoV-2 infection. TCRdb used MiXCR to reprocess the 5' RACE reads, holding one entry per CDR3 protein. This repertoire shows approximately 22,000 distinct CDR3 sequences, 4% to 5.5% found once; its top ten account for roughly 20%. Sequenced material: whole blood. All receptors derive from an adult who was a healthcare worker with PCR-confirmed SARS-CoV-2 infection or an uninfected control (not recorded which).

This sequence joins TRBV6-5 and TRBJ1-3; tentative D call: TRBD1 (6 bases). Germline values: CDR1 MNHEY, CDR2 SVGAGI. This CDR3 is 15 amino acids long. V lost 10 bases, J lost 1 base, and 17 bases lay in between. CDR3: CATAGGLTSGNTIYF. DNA of the CDR3: TGTGCCACCGCGGGGGGCCTAACGTCTGGAAACACCATATATTTT.

The chain uses TRBV28 and TRBJ2-7; 7 bases align to TRBD2. Trimming took 7 bases from V and 1 from J; bases not matched to a gene: 7. The CDR3 has 14 residues. The germline CDR1 and CDR2 sequences are MDHEN and SYDVKM. CDR3 DNA sequence: TGTGCCAGCATCACCGCGGGAGCTTCCTACGAGCAGTACTTC. This gives the protein CASITAGASYEQYF.

There are many counts of this clonotype. The rearrangement uses TRBV30 and TRBJ2-3; 8 nucleotides line up with TRBD2. V was clipped by 3 bases and J by 0 bases; unmatched bases: 14. CDR1 is GTSNPN and CDR2 is SVGIG in the germline V gene (reference sequence). The CDR3 contains 18 residues. Here the CDR3 reads CAWRTYSGIHNSTDTQYF. The CDR3 DNA follows: TGTGCCTGGAGGACCTATAGCGGGATCCACAACAGCACAGATACGCAGTATTTT.

This clonotype has more than one count but fewer than ten. The germline gene is not matched at one end of the junction; a read error may be the cause. V is TRBV7-7 and J is TRBJ2-1; 14 nucleotides agree with TRBD2. Germline-derived CDR1 and CDR2 are SSHAT and FNYEAQ (reference sequence). This CDR3 has 15 amino acids. CDR3 sequence: CASSPGTSGSNEQFF. CDR3 sequence (DNA): TGTGCTAGCAGCCCCGGGACTAGCGGGAGCAATGAGCAGTTCTTC. The variable domain in full, with the rest retrieved from reference TRBV7-7 and TRBJ2-1, is GAGVSQSPRYKVTKRGQDVTLRCDPISSHATLYWYQQALGQGPEFLTYFNYEAQPDKSGLPSDRFSAERPEGSISTLTIQRTEQRDSAMYRCASSPGTSGSNEQFFGPGTRLTVL.

There are many counts of this clonotype. The chain is built from TRBV7-8 and TRBJ2-2; 9 positions match TRBD1. Germline V CDR1 and CDR2: SGHVS, FQNEAQ. The CDR3 loop spans 15 amino acids. J gave up 3 bases and V 5 bases, and 4 bases lay outside the gene matches. The CDR3 sequence: CASSIGQGYTGELFF. The CDR3 DNA follows: TGTGCCAGCAGCATAGGACAGGGGTACACCGGGGAGCTGTTTTTT.

At least ten counts were recorded for this clonotype. This sequence joins TRBV10-2 and TRBJ1-3, with unresolved D. The CDR3 is 15 residues long. Germline assignment: CDR1 WSHSY and CDR2 SAAADI. V was trimmed by 7 bases and J by 1 base, leaving 14 bases between them. The CDR3 protein is CASTPGFSSGNTIYF. The CDR3 coding sequence is TGCGCCAGCACCCCCGGGTTTTCATCTGGAAACACCATATATTTT.

This clonotype has at least ten counts. This chain links TRBV10-3 with TRBJ2-3; the D gene is possibly TRBD2 (5 bases). In germline, CDR1 is ENHRY, CDR2 SYGVKD. Trimming removed 11 bases at V and 5 bases at J, with 17 bases between. The length of the CDR3 is 13 residues. The CDR3: CASREGVGDTQYF. Here the CDR3 DNA reads TGTGCCTCCCGTGAGGGCGTTGGAGATACGCAGTATTTT.

A few counts support this clonotype. The chain carries TRBV7-2 and TRBJ1-4; possibly TRBD1 for D (6 bases). With 2 bases removed from V and 7 bases from J, the gap between germline ends came to 14 bases. The CDR3 contains 15 residues. The germline gives CDR1 SGHTA, CDR2 FQGNSA. CDR3 region: CASSLSWGAREKLFF. In DNA, the CDR3 is TGTGCCAGCAGCTTAAGTTGGGGGGCCCGTGAAAAACTGTTTTTT.

This clonotype has only a few counts. V usage is TRBV28 and J usage is TRBJ2-2; 8 bases line up with TRBD1. This CDR3 is 16 amino acids long. V was pared by 6 bases and J by 0 bases, with 6 bases of the junction left unmatched. The germline V gene encodes CDR1 MDHEN and CDR2 SYDVKM. The CDR3 spells CASRVTTGANTGELFF. The CDR3 nucleotides are TGTGCCAGCAGAGTGACGACAGGGGCGAACACCGGGGAGCTGTTTTTT.

Written as DNA, the CDR3 is TGTGCCAGCAGCTTGGTATATAGAGAGACCCAGTACTTC. Protein sequence: CASSLVYRETQYF. The chain recombines TRBV5-8 with TRBJ2-5; no clear D. The CDR3 contains 13 residues. The V gene's germline CDR1 is SGHTS and CDR2 YDEGEE. Trimming left V 0 bases short and J 4 bases short, with 7 bases between.

In this sample, this clonotype turned up many times. The chain couples TRBV18 to TRBJ1-4; 7 bases map to TRBD1. CDR1 and CDR2 from the germline V gene are KGHSH and LQKENI. This CDR3 spans 18 amino acids. V was clipped by 1 base and J by 5 bases; unmatched bases: 13. The CDR3 protein is CASSPQFASVQGNEKLFF. CDR3 DNA sequence: TGTGCCAGCTCACCACAGTTCGCTTCAGTACAGGGGAATGAAAAACTGTTTTTT.

J is TRBJ2-2 and V is TRBV28; TRBD1 might be the D (5 bases). This CDR3 contains 13 residues. Per the germline V gene, CDR1 is MDHEN and CDR2 is SYDVKM. V lost 5 bases to trimming and J lost 6 bases, with 10 bases between them. The CDR3 is CASSLTGPGELFF. CDR3 DNA sequence: TGTGCCAGCAGTCTTACAGGTCCCGGGGAGCTGTTTTTT.

The table lists this clonotype with many counts. The CDR3 bases are TGTGCCAGCAGCTCCCCCGCGTTGGGTACAGAGACCCAGTACTTC. Amino acids: CASSSPALGTETQYF. This chain connects TRBV11-2 to TRBJ2-5; no clear D. V lost 4 bases to trimming and J lost 4 bases, with 16 bases between them. Germline V lookup: CDR1 SGHAT, CDR2 FQNNGV. The CDR3 sequence is 15 residues long.

This clonotype has at least ten counts. The V gene is TRBV29-1, the J gene TRBJ1-5, with D hard to call. The CDR3 spans 13 residues. V was trimmed by 0 bases and J by 4 bases, leaving 7 bases between them. Germline V gene lookup returns CDR1 SQVTM and CDR2 ANQGSEA. The CDR3 here is CSVEEGDNQPQHF. CDR3 nucleotide sequence: TGCAGCGTTGAAGAAGGAGATAATCAGCCCCAGCATTTT.

This clonotype was counted many times. The V call is TRBV18, the J call TRBJ2-5; D not resolved. The CDR3 extends over 12 amino acids. Trimming shortened V by 7 bases and J by 2 bases, and 8 bases separated the two germline ends. Germline lookup yields CDR1 KGHSH and CDR2 LQKENI. Here the CDR3 DNA reads TGTGCCAGCTGGCAGGAGCAAGAGACCCAGTACTTC. This translates into CASWQEQETQYF.

This clonotype was seen at least ten times. The chain has TRBV7-2 and TRBJ2-1; TRBD2 matches 14 bases. Trimming at V came to 7 bases and at J to 9 bases, leaving 8 bases not matched to a gene. The germline V gene has CDR1 SGHTA and CDR2 FQGNSA. The CDR3 sequence is 15 residues long. The CDR3 reads CASTATSGRAGEQFF. CDR3 DNA: TGTGCCAGCACCGCGACTAGCGGGAGGGCGGGTGAGCAGTTCTTC.

V and J are TRBV7-9 and TRBJ2-1; the D gene is possibly TRBD1 (6 bases). V lost 5 bases, J lost 12 bases, and 14 bases lay in between. This CDR3 comprises 12 residues. Germline V gives CDR1 SEHNR, CDR2 FQNEAQ (reference sequence). CDR3 coding DNA: TGTGCCAGCAGCCTCGGACAGACCCGGCAGTTCTTC. Its protein is CASSLGQTRQFF.

This clonotype is medium-sized within its sample. This chain uses TRBV30 with TRBJ2-3; 8 bases agree with TRBD2. Losses at the gene ends were 1 base for V and 3 bases for J; bases not matched to a gene: 6. From germline, CDR1 is GTSNPN and CDR2 SVGIG (reference sequence). This CDR3 has 15 residues. CDR3 sequence reads: CAWSDRGGFTDTQYF. The CDR3 bases are TGTGCCTGGAGTGACCGGGGGGGGTTTACAGATACGCAGTATTTT.

As for this clonotype: Possible read error: a much larger clone is one base away. V usage is TRBV5-6 and J usage is TRBJ2-7, with D unresolved. The germline gives CDR1 SGHDT, CDR2 YYEEEE. The CDR3 runs 15 residues. CDR3 DNA: TGTGTCAGCAGCTTGGCCGCCCAAATCTCCTACGAGCAGTACTTC. Translating it yields CVSSLAAQISYEQYF.

This clonotype turned up a few times. The rearrangement uses TRBV5-1 and TRBJ1-5, with TRBD1 as a possible D gene (5 bases). The V gene's germline CDR1 is SGHRS and CDR2 YFSETQ. V dropped 1 base and J dropped 3 bases, with 20 bases sitting between them. CDR3 length: 18 residues. The CDR3 region has the DNA TGCGCCAGCAGCTTGACCCCCCCAGGGTTCGGTAACAATCAGCCCCAGCATTTT. Translating gives CASSLTPPGFGNNQPQHF. Full variable domain (rest looked up from reference TRBV5-1 and TRBJ1-5): KAGVTQTPRYLIKTRGQQVTLSCSPISGHRSVSWYQQTPGQGLQFLFEYFSETQRNKGNFPGRFSGRQFSNSRSEMNVSTLELGDSALYLCASSLTPPGFGNNQPQHFGDGTRLSIL.

J is TRBJ2-7 and V is TRBV20-1; perhaps TRBD1 as D (5 bases). Germline values: CDR1 DFQATT, CDR2 SNEGSKA (reference sequence). The CDR3 covers 13 residues. The ends were cut back, 6 bases at V and 1 base at J, with 13 bases in the middle. The DNA for the CDR3 is TGCAGTGCCCCCGCAGGGCTTTCCTACGAGCAGTACTTC. Translated: CSAPAGLSYEQYF.

As regards this clonotype: With a much larger clone just one base away, this may be a read error. The V call is TRBV28, the J call TRBJ2-7, with D possibly being TRBD2 (5 bases). With 5 bases removed from V and 5 bases from J, the gap between germline ends came to 19 bases. The CDR3 has 15 residues. Germline-derived CDR1 and CDR2 are MDHEN and SYDVKM. CDR3 sequence (DNA): TGTGCCAGCAGTCCTAGCAGGAGGCGAGGCGACGAGCAGTACTTC. Translation: CASSPSRRRGDEQYF. The full variable domain, with the rest looked up from reference TRBV28 and TRBJ2-7, is DVKVTQSSRYLVKRTGEKVFLECVQDMDHENMFWYRQDPGLGLRLIYFSYDVKMKEKGDIPEGYSVSREKKERFSLILESASTNQTSMYLCASSPSRRRGDEQYFGPGTRLTVT.

In this sample, this clonotype turned up many times. This sequence joins TRBV7-8 and TRBJ1-1; TRBD1 aligns across 7 bases. This CDR3 comprises 16 residues. The J segment lost 4 bases and the V segment lost 2 bases, leaving 10 bases of the junction unmatched. The germline V gene has CDR1 SGHVS and CDR2 FQNEAQ. For the CDR3, the DNA is TGTGCCAGCAGCTTAAGGGCAGTCTCAGGGGGCACTGAAGCTTTCTTT. This encodes CASSLRAVSGGTEAFF.